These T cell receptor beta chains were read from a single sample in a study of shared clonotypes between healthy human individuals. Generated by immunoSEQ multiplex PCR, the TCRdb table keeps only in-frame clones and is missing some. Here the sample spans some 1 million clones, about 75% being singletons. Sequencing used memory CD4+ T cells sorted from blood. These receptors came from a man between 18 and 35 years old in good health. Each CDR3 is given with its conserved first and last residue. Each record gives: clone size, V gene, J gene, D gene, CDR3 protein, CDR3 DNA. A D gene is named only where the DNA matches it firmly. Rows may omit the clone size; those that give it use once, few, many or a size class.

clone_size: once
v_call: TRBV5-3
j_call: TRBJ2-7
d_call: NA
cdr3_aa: CARSWSYEQYF
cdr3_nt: TGTGCCAGAAGCTGGTCCTACGAGCAGTACTTC

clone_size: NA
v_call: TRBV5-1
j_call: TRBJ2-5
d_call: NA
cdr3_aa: CASSAGVQTIQETQYF
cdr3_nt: TGCGCCAGCAGCGCCGGTGTACAGACCATCCAAGAGACCCAGTACTTC

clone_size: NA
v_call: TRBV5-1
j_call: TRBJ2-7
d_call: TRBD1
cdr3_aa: CASSGTGGSREQYF
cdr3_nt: TGCGCCAGCAGCGGGACAGGGGGTTCACGAGAGCAGTACTTC

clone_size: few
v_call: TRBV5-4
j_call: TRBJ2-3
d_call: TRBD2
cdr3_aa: CASSASGTFFTDTQYF
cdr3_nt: TGTGCCAGCAGCGCTAGCGGGACCTTCTTCACAGATACGCAGTATTTT

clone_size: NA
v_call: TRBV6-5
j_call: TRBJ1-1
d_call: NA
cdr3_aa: CASSPWVSLGTEAFF
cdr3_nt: TGTGCCAGCAGTCCTTGGGTTTCCTTGGGCACTGAAGCTTTCTTT

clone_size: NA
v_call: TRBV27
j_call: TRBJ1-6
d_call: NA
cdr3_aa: CASSWTENSPLHF
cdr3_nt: TGTGCCAGCAGTTGGACAGAGAATTCACCCCTCCACTTT

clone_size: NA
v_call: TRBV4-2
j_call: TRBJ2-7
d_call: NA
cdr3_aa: CASSQEGGVSLYEQYF
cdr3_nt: TGTGCCAGCAGCCAAGAGGGCGGGGTATCTCTCTACGAGCAGTACTTC

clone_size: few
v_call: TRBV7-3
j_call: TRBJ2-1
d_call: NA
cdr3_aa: CASSLYAEQGTEQFF
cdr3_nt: TGTGCCAGCAGCTTATACGCGGAGCAGGGGACTGAGCAGTTCTTC

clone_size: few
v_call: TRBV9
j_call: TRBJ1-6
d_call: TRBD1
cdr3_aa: CASSPQGQNSPLHF
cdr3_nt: TGTGCCAGCAGCCCACAGGGGCAGAATTCACCCCTCCACTTT

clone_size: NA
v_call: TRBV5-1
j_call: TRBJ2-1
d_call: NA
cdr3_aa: CASSLGQSNNEQFF
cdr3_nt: TGCGCCAGCAGCTTGGGACAGTCCAACAATGAGCAGTTCTTC

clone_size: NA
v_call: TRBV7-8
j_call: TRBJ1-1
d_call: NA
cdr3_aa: CASSLAGSGSWARAFF
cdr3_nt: TGTGCCAGCAGCTTAGCGGGGTCAGGCTCTTGGGCTAGGGCTTTCTTT

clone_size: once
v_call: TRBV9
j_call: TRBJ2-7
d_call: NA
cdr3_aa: CASSVKATSEQYF
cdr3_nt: TGTGCCAGCAGCGTAAAAGCGACAAGCGAGCAGTACTTC

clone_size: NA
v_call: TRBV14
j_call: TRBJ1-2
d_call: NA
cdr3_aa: CASSPGRGYTF
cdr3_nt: TGTGCCAGCAGCCCAGGGCGAGGCTACACCTTC

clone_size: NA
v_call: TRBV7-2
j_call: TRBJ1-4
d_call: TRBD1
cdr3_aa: CANSFGTGRQKLFF
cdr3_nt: TGTGCCAACAGCTTCGGGACAGGGAGGCAAAAACTGTTTTTT

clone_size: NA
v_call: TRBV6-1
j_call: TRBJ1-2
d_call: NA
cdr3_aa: CASSEQGAYGYTF
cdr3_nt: TGTGCCAGCAGCGAACAGGGAGCCTATGGCTACACCTTC

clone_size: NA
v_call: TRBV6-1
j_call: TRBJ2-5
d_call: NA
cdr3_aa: CASTRQGYQETQYF
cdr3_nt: TGTGCCAGCACTAGGCAGGGGTACCAAGAGACCCAGTACTTC

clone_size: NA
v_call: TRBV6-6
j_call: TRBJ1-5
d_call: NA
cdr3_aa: CASSYGANSNQPQHF
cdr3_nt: TGTGCCAGCAGTTACGGCGCCAATAGCAATCAGCCCCAGCATTTT

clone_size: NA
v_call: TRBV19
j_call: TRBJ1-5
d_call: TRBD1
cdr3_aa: CASSIDGTGVRQPQHF
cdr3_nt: TGTGCCAGTAGTATAGATGGGACAGGGGTGAGACAGCCCCAGCATTTT

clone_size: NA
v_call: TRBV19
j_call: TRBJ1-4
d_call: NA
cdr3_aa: CASSVRVSRSEKLFF
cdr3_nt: TGTGCCAGTAGTGTCAGGGTTTCCCGGTCGGAAAAACTGTTTTTT

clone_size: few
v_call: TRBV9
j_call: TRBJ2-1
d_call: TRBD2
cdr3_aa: CASSEGTSGSRNEQFF
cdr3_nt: TGTGCCAGCAGCGAGGGGACTAGCGGGAGTAGGAATGAGCAGTTCTTC

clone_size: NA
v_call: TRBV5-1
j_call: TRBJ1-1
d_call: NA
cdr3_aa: CASSSGTLGAEAFF
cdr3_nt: TGCGCCAGCAGCTCCGGGACCCTAGGCGCTGAAGCTTTCTTT

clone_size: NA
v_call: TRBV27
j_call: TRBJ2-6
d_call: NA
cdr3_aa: CASSLRGRAGANVLTF
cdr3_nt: TGTGCCAGCAGTTTAAGGGGCAGGGCTGGGGCCAACGTCCTGACTTTC

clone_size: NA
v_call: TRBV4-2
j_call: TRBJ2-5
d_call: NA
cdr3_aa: CASSQDRGGGQETQYF
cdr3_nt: TGTGCCAGCAGCCAAGATAGGGGGGGTGGGCAAGAGACCCAGTACTTC

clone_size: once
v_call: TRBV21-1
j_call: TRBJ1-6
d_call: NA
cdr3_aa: CASSNSSGRNNSPLHF
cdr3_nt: TGTGCCAGCAGCAATTCTTCGGGACGGAATAATTCACCCCTCCACTTT

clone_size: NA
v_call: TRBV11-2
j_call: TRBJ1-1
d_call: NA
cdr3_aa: CASSFGRSGIVEHAEAFF
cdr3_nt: TGTGCCAGCAGCTTTGGCAGGTCCGGAATAGTGGAACACGCTGAAGCTTTCTTT

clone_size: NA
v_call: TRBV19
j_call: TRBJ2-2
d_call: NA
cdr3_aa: CASSARGVNTGELFF
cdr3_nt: TGTGCCAGTAGTGCCAGGGGAGTGAACACCGGGGAGCTGTTTTTT

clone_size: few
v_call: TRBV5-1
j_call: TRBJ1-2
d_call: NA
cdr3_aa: CASSAGGGNYGYTF
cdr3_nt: TGCGCCAGCAGCGCCGGCGGGGGCAACTATGGCTACACCTTC

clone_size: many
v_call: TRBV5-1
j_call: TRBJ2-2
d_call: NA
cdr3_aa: CASSPRGEPTGELFF
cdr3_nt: TGCGCCAGCAGCCCCCGCGGAGAGCCCACCGGGGAGCTGTTTTTT

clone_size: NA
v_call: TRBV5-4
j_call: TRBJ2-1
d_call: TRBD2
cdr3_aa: CASSSGSGGAHEQFF
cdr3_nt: TGTGCCAGCAGCTCTGGGAGCGGGGGGGCCCATGAGCAGTTCTTC

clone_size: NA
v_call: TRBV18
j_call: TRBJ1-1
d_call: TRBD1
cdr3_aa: CASSPPEGARTEAFF
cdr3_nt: TGTGCCAGCTCCCCCCCTGAGGGGGCGCGAACTGAAGCTTTCTTT

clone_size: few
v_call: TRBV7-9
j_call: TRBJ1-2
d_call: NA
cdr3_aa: CASSFDKSSYGYTF
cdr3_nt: TGTGCCAGCAGCTTCGACAAGTCTAGCTATGGCTACACCTTC

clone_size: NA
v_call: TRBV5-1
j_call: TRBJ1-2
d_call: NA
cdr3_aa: CASSLNPGLANYGYTF
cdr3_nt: TGCGCCAGCAGCTTGAACCCAGGGTTAGCTAACTATGGCTACACCTTC

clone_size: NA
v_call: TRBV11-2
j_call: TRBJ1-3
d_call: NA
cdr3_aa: CASSLDRTPSGNTIYF
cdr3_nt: TGTGCCAGCAGCTTAGATCGTACTCCGTCTGGAAACACCATATATTTT

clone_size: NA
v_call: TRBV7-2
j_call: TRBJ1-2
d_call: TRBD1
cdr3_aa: CASSSTGTGNGYTF
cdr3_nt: TGTGCCAGCAGCTCGACAGGGACAGGCAACGGCTACACCTTC

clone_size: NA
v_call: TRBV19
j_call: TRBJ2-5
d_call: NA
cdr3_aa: CASSRVRLAQETQYF
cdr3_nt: TGTGCCAGTAGTCGCGTCAGGTTGGCCCAAGAGACCCAGTACTTC

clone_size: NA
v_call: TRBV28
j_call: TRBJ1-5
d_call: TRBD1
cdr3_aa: CASSPTSGQGGQPQHF
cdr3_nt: TGTGCCAGCAGTCCGACGTCCGGGCAGGGGGGACAGCCCCAGCATTTT

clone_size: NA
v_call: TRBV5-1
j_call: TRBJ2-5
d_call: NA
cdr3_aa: CASSLRKQETQYF
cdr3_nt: TGCGCCAGCAGCTTGAGGAAACAAGAGACCCAGTACTTC

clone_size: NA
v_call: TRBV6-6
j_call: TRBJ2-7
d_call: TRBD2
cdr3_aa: CASSYSRGLAGGEQYF
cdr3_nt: TGTGCCAGCAGTTACTCCCGGGGGCTAGCGGGAGGCGAGCAGTACTTC

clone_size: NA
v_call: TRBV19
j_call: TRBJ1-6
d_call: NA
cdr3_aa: CASSMLQTRPPLHF
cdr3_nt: TGTGCCAGTAGTATGTTGCAGACCAGGCCACCCCTCCACTTT

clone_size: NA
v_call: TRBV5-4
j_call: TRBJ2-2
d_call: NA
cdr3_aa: CASSLYYRTGELFF
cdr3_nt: TGTGCCAGCAGCTTGTATTACAGGACCGGGGAGCTGTTTTTT

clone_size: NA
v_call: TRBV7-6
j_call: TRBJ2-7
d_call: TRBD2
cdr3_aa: CASTPLAGSIEQYF
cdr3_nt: TGTGCCAGCACTCCGCTAGCGGGATCAATCGAGCAGTACTTC

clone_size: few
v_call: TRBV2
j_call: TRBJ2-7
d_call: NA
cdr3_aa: CASSESQGVYYEQYF
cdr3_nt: TGTGCCAGCAGTGAAAGCCAGGGTGTATACTACGAGCAGTACTTC